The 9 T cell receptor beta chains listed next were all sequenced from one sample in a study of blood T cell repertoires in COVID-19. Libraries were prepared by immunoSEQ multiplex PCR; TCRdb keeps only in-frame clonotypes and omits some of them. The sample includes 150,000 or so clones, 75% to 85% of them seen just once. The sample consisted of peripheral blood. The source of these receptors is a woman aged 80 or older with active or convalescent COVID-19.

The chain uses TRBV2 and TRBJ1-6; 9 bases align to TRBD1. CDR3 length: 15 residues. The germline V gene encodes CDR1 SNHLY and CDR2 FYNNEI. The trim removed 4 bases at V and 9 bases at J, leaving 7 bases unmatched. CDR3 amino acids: CASSVDRGVGSPLHF. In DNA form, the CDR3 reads TGTGCCAGCAGTGTCGACAGGGGGGTTGGTTCACCCCTCCACTTT.

The CDR3 sequence: CATSDDRLASGELFF. As DNA, the CDR3 is TGTGCCACCAGTGATGATAGACTAGCGTCGGGGGAGCTGTTTTTT. V is TRBV24-1 and J is TRBJ2-2; 8 nucleotides match TRBD2. The V segment lost 3 bases and the J segment 8 bases; nucleotides outside the gene matches: 7. This CDR3 region has 15 residues. The germline CDR1 and CDR2 sequences are KGHDR and SFDVKD.

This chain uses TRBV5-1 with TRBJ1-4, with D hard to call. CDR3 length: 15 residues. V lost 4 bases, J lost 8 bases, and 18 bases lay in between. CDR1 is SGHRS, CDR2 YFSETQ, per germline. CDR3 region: CASSQASGRREKLFF. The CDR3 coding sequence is TGCGCCAGCAGCCAGGCCTCCGGGAGGAGGGAAAAACTGTTTTTT. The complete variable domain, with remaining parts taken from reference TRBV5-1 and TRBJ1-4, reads KAGVTQTPRYLIKTRGQQVTLSCSPISGHRSVSWYQQTPGQGLQFLFEYFSETQRNKGNFPGRFSGRQFSNSRSEMNVSTLELGDSALYLCASSQASGRREKLFFGSGTQLSVL.

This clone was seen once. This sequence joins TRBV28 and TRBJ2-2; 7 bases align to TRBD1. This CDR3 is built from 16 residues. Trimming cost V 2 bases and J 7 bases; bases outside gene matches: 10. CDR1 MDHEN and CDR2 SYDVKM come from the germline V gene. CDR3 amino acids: CASSLGSSPGGGELFF. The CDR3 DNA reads TGTGCCAGCAGTTTAGGTTCTAGCCCAGGGGGCGGGGAGCTGTTTTTT.

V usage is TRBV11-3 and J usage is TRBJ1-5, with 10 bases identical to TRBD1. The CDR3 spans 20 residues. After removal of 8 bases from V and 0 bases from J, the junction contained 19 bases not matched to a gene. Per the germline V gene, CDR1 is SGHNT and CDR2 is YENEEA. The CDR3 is CASRMGGQGPEFYSNQPQHF. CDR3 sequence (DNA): TGTGCCAGCCGAATGGGGGGACAGGGGCCCGAATTTTATAGCAATCAGCCCCAGCATTTT.

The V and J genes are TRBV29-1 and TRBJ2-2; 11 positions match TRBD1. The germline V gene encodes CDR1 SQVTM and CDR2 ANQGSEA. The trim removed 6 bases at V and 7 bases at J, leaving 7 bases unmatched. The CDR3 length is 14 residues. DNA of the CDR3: TGCAGCGTGAGGACAGGGGGCACGATCGGGGAGCTGTTTTTT. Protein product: CSVRTGGTIGELFF.

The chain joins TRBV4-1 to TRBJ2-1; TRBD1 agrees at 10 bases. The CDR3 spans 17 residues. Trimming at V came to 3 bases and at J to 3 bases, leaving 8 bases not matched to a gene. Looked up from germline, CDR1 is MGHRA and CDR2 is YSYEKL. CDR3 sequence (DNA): TGCGCCAGCAGCCAGTCCGGACAGGGGGGTTTCTACAATGAGCAGTTCTTC. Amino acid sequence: CASSQSGQGGFYNEQFF.

The CDR3 region is CASSSGPEGTQYF. Here the CDR3 DNA reads TGTGCCAGCAGTTCTGGCCCGGAGGGGACCCAGTACTTC. V usage is TRBV2 and J usage is TRBJ2-5, with D possibly matching TRBD2 (6 bases). Germline lookup yields CDR1 SNHLY and CDR2 FYNNEI. CDR3 size: 13 residues. Trimming removed 5 bases from V and 7 bases from J, with 14 bases in between.

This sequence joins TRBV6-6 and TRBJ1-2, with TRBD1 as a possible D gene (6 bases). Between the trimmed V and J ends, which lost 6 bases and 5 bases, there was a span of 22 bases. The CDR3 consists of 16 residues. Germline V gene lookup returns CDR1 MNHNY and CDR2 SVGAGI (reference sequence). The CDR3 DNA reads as TGTGCCAGCAGCGACACACAGGGATTTGGCATGTATGGCTACACCTTC. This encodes CASSDTQGFGMYGYTF.